A selection of T cell receptor beta chains follows, all from one sample in a study of cytomegalovirus exposure and HLA in healthy donors. Only in-frame clones appear in the TCRdb table, and some are missing; sequencing was by immunoSEQ multiplex PCR. The table shows under 200,000 clones, with just over 75% occurring only once. Sequencing was performed on PBMCs. The receptors originated from a woman younger than 45 in good health and CMV-seropositive. Both conserved end residues are trimmed from each CDR3. Some rows have no size entry. The others give once, few or many, or a class for an expanded clone.

V	size	J	CDR3
TRBV30	once	TRBJ1-6	AWSVGTGVSSYNSPLH
TRBV28	-	TRBJ1-2	ASSSNRVRYGYT
TRBV6-5	few	TRBJ1-1	ASSPDRGTEAF
TRBV13	few	TRBJ2-1	ASSLWAAGETYNEQF
TRBV10-3	-	TRBJ2-7	AIAGAGGPYEQY
TRBV11-3	-	TRBJ2-1	ASSSPRENEQF
TRBV2	-	TRBJ1-5	ASSVLTSSQPQH
TRBV28	-	TRBJ1-1	ASSFFRGHSEAF
TRBV19	-	TRBJ1-1	ASSMGLTNTEAF
TRBV15	-	TRBJ2-7	ATSRERDRVYEQY
TRBV7-2	-	TRBJ1-1	ASSLPLMEAF
TRBV25-1	few	TRBJ1-2	ASSAGDASGYGYT
TRBV6-6	-	TRBJ1-4	ASSYGQGGNEKLF
TRBV7-8	-	TRBJ1-5	ASSTWAHTGQISNQPQH
TRBV10-3	few	TRBJ1-1	AIRETPAGSTEAF
TRBV15	once	TRBJ1-5	ATSGGPQPQH
TRBV9	-	TRBJ1-4	ASSGTGTLQEKLF
TRBV30	-	TRBJ2-7	AWSVLIGGYEQY
TRBV19	-	TRBJ2-7	ASSTGGPYEQY
TRBV5-4	-	TRBJ2-1	ASSSTGGAYNEQF
TRBV5-1	-	TRBJ2-2	ATSGDTNTGELF
TRBV30	-	TRBJ1-6	AWSRAQGNSPLH
TRBV5-4	-	TRBJ1-2	ASSLPSQGGYGYT
TRBV10-3	once	TRBJ1-2	AISKTDAGTYGYT
TRBV7-5	-	TRBJ1-5	VRSLRDTENQPQH
TRBV10-3	-	TRBJ2-2	AISEGDRPPNTGELF
TRBV7-9	-	TRBJ1-1	ASGGYPPEAF
TRBV6-1	few	TRBJ1-1	ASSERRAFRSPTEAF
TRBV5-6	few	TRBJ2-1	ASSQGTGRGASSYNEQF
TRBV6-4	once	TRBJ2-1	ASRRYQEYNEQF
TRBV6-1	-	TRBJ2-2	ASSEKASGANTGELF